These 27 T cell receptor beta chains share one sample of origin, sequenced in a study of shared clonotypes between healthy human individuals. Only in-frame clones appear in the TCRdb table, and some are missing; sequencing was by immunoSEQ multiplex PCR. Among about 490,000 clones listed, 76% were seen once. Sequenced sample: PBMCs. All receptors derive from a middle-aged woman in good health. Some clones in this sample may be carry-over from other donors' samples.

For this clone: A read error is likely, as this CDR3 ends without the conserved phenylalanine or tryptophan. J is TRBJ1-5 and V is TRBV19; 7 positions match TRBD1. Germline V gives CDR1 LNHDA, CDR2 SQIVND (reference sequence). The CDR3 is 15 residues long. This chain's CDR3 is CASRMTGIPNQPQHL. The CDR3 nucleotides are TGCGCCAGTAGGATGACAGGGATCCCCAATCAGCCCCAGCATCTT.

This clone was observed a few times. The V and J genes are TRBV28 and TRBJ2-7, with TRBD2 as a possible D gene (6 bases). The germline V gene has CDR1 MDHEN and CDR2 SYDVKM. The CDR3 sequence is 16 residues long. V was cut by 3 bases and J by 3 bases, with 18 bases left in between. This CDR3 is CASSFNYGGFIYEQYF. The CDR3 nucleotides are TGTGCCAGCAGTTTCAACTATGGAGGGTTCATCTACGAGCAGTACTTC.

This clone was observed a handful of times. V and J are TRBV11-2 and TRBJ2-7; possibly TRBD1 for D (6 bases). The CDR3 sequence is 14 residues long. The germline CDR1 and CDR2 sequences are SGHAT and FQNNGV. Trimming removed 1 base from V and 2 bases from J, with 9 bases in between. The CDR3, as DNA: TGTGCCAGCAGCTTAGCGGACAGCACCTACGAGCAGTACTTC. Protein product: CASSLADSTYEQYF.

This clone was seen once. The rearrangement joins TRBV5-1 to TRBJ1-3; tentative D call: TRBD1 (5 bases). The ends were cut back, 7 bases at V and 4 bases at J, with 12 bases in the middle. This CDR3 region has 13 residues. The germline CDR1 and CDR2 sequences are SGHRS and YFSETQ. This chain's CDR3 is CASGGDEGNTIYF. CDR3 DNA sequence: TGCGCCAGCGGGGGGGACGAAGGAAACACCATATATTTT.

CDR3 sequence (DNA): TGTGCCAGTGGCTTTTATGCAGGGTGGTCCACAGATACGCAGTATTTT. It codes for CASGFYAGWSTDTQYF. The chain is built from TRBV19 and TRBJ2-3, with D perhaps matching TRBD1 (5 bases). The CDR3 runs 16 residues. The germline V gene has CDR1 LNHDA and CDR2 SQIVND (reference sequence). V lost 8 bases and J lost 2, with 20 bases in between.

The genes are TRBV7-9 and TRBJ2-1, with 9 bases fitting TRBD1. From germline, CDR1 is SEHNR and CDR2 FQNEAQ (reference sequence). V shed 5 bases, J shed 1 base, and the junction held 3 bases outside the gene matches. The CDR3 has 15 amino acids. Here the CDR3 reads CASSAQGASYNEQFF. The DNA for the CDR3 is TGTGCCAGCAGCGCACAGGGGGCTTCCTACAATGAGCAGTTCTTC.

Concerning this clone itself: A read error may be the cause here, since a much bigger clone is one base away. The chain couples TRBV7-9 to TRBJ1-4, with a weak D call TRBD1 (5 bases). This CDR3 contains 12 residues. Germline V gene sequence: CDR1 SEHNR, CDR2 FQNEAQ (reference sequence). CDR3 sequence (DNA): TGTGCCATGGGGGGTACTAATGAAAAACTGGTTTTT. It specifies CAMGGTNEKLVF.

This clone was seen repeatedly, ten times or more. Other DNA sequences in this sample translate to the same CDR3. This chain links TRBV7-9 with TRBJ2-7; the D gene is possibly TRBD2 (5 bases). The V and J ends lost 3 bases and 2 bases respectively, with 11 bases between them. Looked up from germline, CDR1 is SEHNR and CDR2 is FQNEAQ (reference sequence). CDR3 size: 14 residues. The CDR3 loop reads CASSFGLSPYEQYF. CDR3 nucleotide sequence: TGTGCCAGCAGCTTCGGACTGAGTCCCTACGAGCAGTACTTC.

This clone has a single count. V usage is TRBV19 and J usage is TRBJ1-5, with 8 bases identical to TRBD1. Germline CDR1 LNHDA, CDR2 SQIVND (reference sequence). This CDR3 has 15 amino acids. V lost 3 bases, J lost 2 bases, and 3 bases stayed unmatched. The CDR3 loop is CASSIQGARNQPQHF. In nucleotides, the CDR3 is TGTGCCAGTAGTATCCAGGGGGCCCGCAATCAGCCCCAGCATTTT.

J is TRBJ2-2 and V is TRBV6-5; tentative D call: TRBD2 (5 bases). Trimming left V 1 base short and J 3 bases short, with 6 bases between. Germline V gene lookup returns CDR1 MNHEY and CDR2 SVGAGI. The CDR3 is 14 residues long. Here the CDR3 DNA reads TGTGCCAGCAGTTACTATAGCGACACCGGGGAGCTGTTTTTT. Its translation: CASSYYSDTGELFF.

This chain uses TRBV7-2 with TRBJ2-5; TRBD2 agrees at 9 bases. This CDR3 is built from 14 residues. CDR1 is SGHTA, CDR2 FQGNSA, per germline. The V segment lost 5 bases and the J segment 3 bases; nucleotides outside the gene matches: 4. CDR3 amino acids: CASSDRLAEETQYF. The CDR3 nucleotides read TGTGCCAGCAGCGACCGACTAGCGGAAGAGACCCAGTACTTC.

The V and J genes are TRBV28 and TRBJ2-7, with 10 bases matching TRBD2. With 2 bases clipped from V and 6 bases from J, the junction kept 7 bases outside the gene matches. CDR3 size: 15 residues. The germline V gene has CDR1 MDHEN and CDR2 SYDVKM. CDR3 amino acids: CASSLDLAGVAEQYF. The CDR3 DNA is TGTGCCAGCAGTTTAGACCTAGCGGGAGTTGCCGAGCAGTACTTC.

The chain is built from TRBV6-6 and TRBJ1-2; 7 bases map to TRBD1. V shed 8 bases and J 6 bases; nucleotides not matched to a gene: 15. Per the germline V gene, CDR1 is MNHNY and CDR2 is SVGAGI (reference sequence). The CDR3 totals 15 residues. The CDR3 region is CASLPPQGRGNGYTF. In DNA, the CDR3 is TGTGCCAGCCTTCCTCCTCAAGGCAGGGGGAATGGCTACACCTTC.

This chain joins TRBV6-1 and TRBJ1-4; D is ambiguous. V shed 4 bases and J shed 6 bases, with 12 bases lying between them. From germline, CDR1 is MNHNS and CDR2 SASEGT. The CDR3 length is 14 residues. CDR3 residues: CASSARENDEKLFF. The CDR3, as DNA: TGTGCCAGCAGTGCCCGAGAGAATGATGAAAAACTGTTTTTT.

The table lists this clone with a few counts. The chain joins TRBV7-2 to TRBJ2-7; 9 positions match TRBD2. The CDR3 contains 15 residues. CDR1 is SGHTA and CDR2 is FQGNSA in the germline V gene. The J segment lost 4 bases and the V segment lost 5 bases, leaving 9 bases of the junction unmatched. The chain's CDR3 is CASSGPSGIHYEQYF. CDR3 nucleotides: TGTGCCAGCAGCGGGCCTAGCGGGATACATTACGAGCAGTACTTC.

V is TRBV11-2 and J is TRBJ2-1; 8 bases align to TRBD2. The CDR3 has 16 residues. Unmatched junction bases numbered 12, after V lost 6 bases and J lost 5 bases. Germline-derived CDR1 and CDR2 are SGHAT and FQNNGV. CDR3 amino acids: CASRDQRELNNNEQFF. The CDR3 DNA reads TGTGCCAGCAGAGACCAGCGGGAGCTTAATAACAATGAGCAGTTCTTC. The variable domain in full, with the rest retrieved from reference TRBV11-2 and TRBJ2-1, is EAGVAQSPRYKIIEKRQSVAFWCNPISGHATLYWYQQILGQGPKLLIQFQNNGVVDDSQLPKDRFSAERLKGVDSTLKIQPAKLEDSAVYLCASRDQRELNNNEQFFGPGTRLTVL.

V usage is TRBV9 and J usage is TRBJ1-2; weak D call: TRBD1 (5 bases). Deletions cut 3 bases from V and 4 bases from J, with 16 bases between. The germline gives CDR1 SGDLS, CDR2 YYNGEE. CDR3 length: 15 amino acids. The CDR3 reads CASSGESGTAYGYTF. The CDR3 DNA sequence: TGTGCCAGCAGCGGAGAGTCGGGGACGGCCTATGGCTACACCTTC. The full variable domain, completed using reference TRBV9 and TRBJ1-2, is DSGVTQTPKHLITATGQRVTLRCSPRSGDLSVYWYQQSLDQGLQFLIQYYNGEERAKGNILERFSAQQFPDLHSELNLSSLELGDSALYFCASSGESGTAYGYTFGSGTRLTVV.

This chain links TRBV5-5 with TRBJ2-3, with 9 bases aligning to TRBD1. Germline V gene lookup returns CDR1 SGHKS and CDR2 YYEKEE (reference sequence). With 4 bases clipped from V and 3 bases from J, the junction kept 6 bases outside the gene matches. This CDR3 is 15 amino acids long. The DNA of the CDR3 is TGTGCCAGCAGCCCGGACAGGGGTAAGACAGATACGCAGTATTTT. Its protein is CASSPDRGKTDTQYF.

The chain combines TRBV5-1 with TRBJ2-2, with a weak D call TRBD2 (5 bases). V lost 4 bases to trimming and J lost 4 bases, with 11 bases between them. This CDR3 comprises 14 residues. The V gene's germline CDR1 is SGHRS and CDR2 YFSETQ. CDR3 in DNA: TGCGCCAGCAGCAACCTAGCAGGCACCGGGGAGCTGTTTTTT. Translation: CASSNLAGTGELFF.

The V and J genes are TRBV10-2 and TRBJ1-2, with a weak D call TRBD1 (5 bases). Germline V gene lookup returns CDR1 WSHSY and CDR2 SAAADI. With 7 bases removed from V and 0 bases from J, the gap between germline ends came to 12 bases. This CDR3 spans 14 amino acids. The CDR3 bases are TGCGCCAGCAATCCGAGAGGGGCTAACTATGGCTACACCTTC. Translated, it gives CASNPRGANYGYTF.

This clone was seen just once. CDR3 DNA: TGCGCCAGCAGCTTGGATCAAGTGGACACTGAAGCTTTCTTT. Encoded protein: CASSLDQVDTEAFF. V gene TRBV5-1 combines with J gene TRBJ1-1; no firm D call. Germline V gene lookup returns CDR1 SGHRS and CDR2 YFSETQ. Trimming took 0 bases from V and 3 from J, leaving 9 bases between them. This CDR3 contains 14 residues.

The rearrangement links TRBV11-2 to TRBJ2-2; D possibly corresponds to TRBD2 (6 bases). Between the trimmed V and J ends, which lost 5 bases and 0 bases, there was a span of 13 bases. The CDR3 is made up of 16 amino acids. Germline CDR1 reads SGHAT; CDR2 reads FQNNGV. CDR3 loop: CASSVWTTANTGELFF. For the CDR3, the DNA is TGTGCCAGCAGCGTTTGGACTACCGCGAACACCGGGGAGCTGTTTTTT.

The V and J genes are TRBV28 and TRBJ2-2; tentative D call: TRBD2 (7 bases). Germline CDR1 MDHEN, CDR2 SYDVKM. The CDR3 consists of 17 residues. V was clipped by 6 bases and J by 7 bases, with 24 bases between them. Here the CDR3 DNA reads TGTGCCAGCAGGCCGTCCGCCAGCGGGACATCAGGCGGGGAGCTGTTTTTT. It translates to CASRPSASGTSGGELFF.

The sample holds a few counts of this clone. This rearrangement joins TRBV9 to TRBJ2-3; no clear D gene. Trimming left V 0 bases short and J 0 bases short, with 17 bases between. This CDR3 region has 18 residues. In germline, CDR1 is SGDLS, CDR2 YYNGEE. CDR3 DNA sequence: TGTGCCAGCAGCGTAGCACGGCTCATCTCCCCTAGCACAGATACGCAGTATTTT. As protein: CASSVARLISPSTDTQYF.

This chain uses TRBV5-8 with TRBJ1-5; TRBD1 is a possible D gene (5 bases). Germline V gene sequence: CDR1 SGHTS, CDR2 YDEGEE. The germline V and J ends were trimmed by 6 bases and 3 bases, with 22 bases remaining between them. This CDR3 is built from 17 residues. CDR3 sequence reads: CASNIPLTGANNQPQHF. For the CDR3, the DNA is TGTGCCAGCAACATTCCGCTGACCGGGGCTAACAATCAGCCCCAGCATTTT.

The genes are TRBV5-1 and TRBJ1-5, with 9 bases matching TRBD1. CDR3 length: 16 amino acids. V gave up 4 bases and J gave up 5 bases; unmatched junction bases: 10. Germline loops: CDR1 SGHRS, CDR2 YFSETQ. In DNA, the CDR3 is TGCGCCAGCAGCCGGGGGACAGGGCCACCCCATCAGCCCCAGCATTTT. Translating gives CASSRGTGPPHQPQHF.

This chain links TRBV5-4 with TRBJ2-2; possible D gene TRBD2, 6 bases. V was cut by 2 bases and J by 1 base, with 12 bases left in between. The CDR3 consists of 16 residues. Germline CDR1 SGHNT, CDR2 YYREEE (reference sequence). The CDR3 DNA is TGTGCCAGCAGCTTCGCACTAGCAGAGAACACCGGGGAGCTGTTTTTT. It specifies CASSFALAENTGELFF.